Below are 20 T cell receptor beta chains sequenced from a single sample in a study of CD8+CD57+ T cells in acquired aplastic anemia. Using genomic DNA as the template, TCR beta VDJ and CDR3 profiling was carried out. One entry per CDR3 protein results from TCRdb running MiXCR on the reads. The repertoire holds about 200,000 distinct CDR3 sequences, roughly 50% seen once, with 20% in the top ten. The patients chosen for sequencing had shown expansion of CD8+CD57+ cells (detected by flow cytometry). Sequenced: sorted CD4+, CD8+, or CD8+CD57+ T cells (not recorded which) from PBMCs. These receptors all stem from a human donor with aplastic anemia.

This clonotype was counted a single time. The DNA of the CDR3 is TGTGCCAGCAGGCCCTGGGGAACTGAAGCTTTCTTT. Translation: CASRPWGTEAFF. The chain combines TRBV7-8 with TRBJ1-1; D gene uncertain. CDR3 size: 12 residues. Deletions cut 6 bases from V and 5 bases from J, with 10 bases between. The germline V gene encodes CDR1 SGHVS and CDR2 FQNEAQ.

The rearrangement links TRBV7-2 to TRBJ2-7; 14 positions agree with TRBD2. The CDR3 is made up of 16 amino acids. V shed 5 bases, J shed 7 bases, and the junction held 10 bases outside the gene matches. CDR1 and CDR2 (germline): SGHTA, FQGNSA. CDR3: CASSPQTSGGVGEQYF. The CDR3 nucleotides are TGTGCCAGCAGCCCACAGACTAGCGGGGGGGTCGGGGAGCAGTACTTC.

This sequence joins TRBV5-1 and TRBJ1-1, with D possibly being TRBD1 (5 bases). This CDR3 is built from 14 residues. The V gene's germline CDR1 is SGHRS and CDR2 YFSETQ. V shed 4 bases and J shed 1 base, with 11 bases lying between them. The DNA of the CDR3 is TGCGCCAGCAGCCCGGGGCCCACGAACACTGAAGCTTTCTTT. It encodes CASSPGPTNTEAFF. The full variable domain, completed using reference TRBV5-1 and TRBJ1-1, is KAGVTQTPRYLIKTRGQQVTLSCSPISGHRSVSWYQQTPGQGLQFLFEYFSETQRNKGNFPGRFSGRQFSNSRSEMNVSTLELGDSALYLCASSPGPTNTEAFFGQGTRLTVV.

This clonotype was seen at least ten times. The chain has TRBV11-2 and TRBJ1-2; D is unclear. This CDR3 has 12 amino acids. Trimming took off 4 bases at V and 8 bases at J, with 11 bases between the two ends. CDR1 and CDR2 from the germline V gene are SGHAT and FQNNGV. The CDR3 DNA is TGTGCCAGCAGCTCAAGGGAATTAGGCTACACCTTC. It yields the protein CASSSRELGYTF.

This chain links TRBV7-2 with TRBJ2-7, with 7 nucleotides matching TRBD1. The CDR3 is made up of 15 amino acids. Trimming cost V 4 bases and J 2 bases; bases outside gene matches: 8. Germline V lookup: CDR1 SGHTA, CDR2 FQGNSA. CDR3 in DNA: TGTGCCAGCAGCTACATTCGACAGGGCCCCTACGAGCAGTACTTC. Protein: CASSYIRQGPYEQYF. The variable domain in full, completed from reference TRBV7-2 and TRBJ2-7, reads GAGVSQSPSNKVTEKGKDVELRCDPISGHTALYWYRQSLGQGLEFLIYFQGNSAPDKSGLPSDRFSAERTGGSVSTLTIQRTQQEDSAVYLCASSYIRQGPYEQYFGPGTRLTVT.

The table lists this clonotype with a few counts. The genes are TRBV27 and TRBJ1-2; possible D gene TRBD1, 6 bases. Germline V CDR1 and CDR2: MNHEY, SMNVEV (reference sequence). Trimming removed 5 bases at V and 5 bases at J, with 12 bases between. The CDR3 runs to 13 residues. In DNA form, the CDR3 reads TGTGCCAGCAGTCCGCTACAGGGATATGGCTACACCTTC. Protein sequence: CASSPLQGYGYTF.

The rearrangement uses TRBV20-1 and TRBJ2-7, with 7 bases lining up with TRBD2. Germline V gene lookup returns CDR1 DFQATT and CDR2 SNEGSKA (reference sequence). V lost 6 bases to trimming and J lost 4 bases; unmatched junction nucleotides: 9. The CDR3 has 13 residues. The CDR3 loop reads CSARSGMIYEQYF. In nucleotides, the CDR3 is TGCAGTGCGCGGAGCGGGATGATTTACGAGCAGTACTTC.

The gene calls are TRBV5-1 and TRBJ2-2; the match to TRBD2 covers 13 bases. Per the germline V gene, CDR1 is SGHRS and CDR2 is YFSETQ. The V and J ends lost 0 bases and 4 bases, in that order; junction bases with no gene match: 3. The CDR3 has 17 amino acids. The CDR3 sequence: CASSLVTSGGPTGELFF. CDR3 DNA: TGCGCCAGCAGCTTGGTGACTAGCGGGGGGCCCACCGGGGAGCTGTTTTTT.

Remarks on this clonotype: The CDR3 end shows no conserved phenylalanine or tryptophan, and so a read error is likely. The V and J genes are TRBV3-1 and TRBJ1-3; D is uncertain. V lost 1 base and J lost 5, with 12 bases in between. Germline assignment: CDR1 LGHDT and CDR2 YNNKEL (reference sequence). CDR3 length equals 15 residues. CDR3 loop: CASSQAASGRNTIYL. For the CDR3, the DNA is TGTGCCAGCAGCCAAGCCGCCTCAGGCAGAAACACCATATATTTA.

This clonotype occurred many times. This chain joins TRBV6-5 and TRBJ1-2; TRBD1 aligns across 10 bases. The CDR3 is 11 residues long. V lost 8 bases, J lost 6 bases, and 0 bases stayed unmatched. The germline V gene encodes CDR1 MNHEY and CDR2 SVGAGI. The CDR3 DNA follows: TGTGCCAGCGGGACAGGGGATGGCTACACCTTC. Its protein product is CASGTGDGYTF.

This clonotype was observed many times. J is TRBJ1-2 and V is TRBV6-6; 9 nucleotides match TRBD1. The CDR3 runs to 13 residues. The germline CDR1 and CDR2 sequences are MNHNY and SVGAGI (reference sequence). The V gene end was trimmed by 6 bases and the J gene end by 4 bases; junction bases not matched to a gene: 3. CDR3 residues: CASRWTGVYGYTF. CDR3 nucleotides: TGTGCCAGCAGATGGACAGGGGTCTATGGCTACACCTTC.

The rearrangement uses TRBV6-1 and TRBJ2-5, with TRBD1 matching over 7 bases. The CDR3 totals 16 residues. Trimming at V came to 5 bases and at J to 8 bases, leaving 17 bases not matched to a gene. The germline V gene encodes CDR1 MNHNS and CDR2 SASEGT. CDR3 DNA: TGTGCCAGCAGTTACTCTTCAGGGGGTTTTTCCAAAACCCAGTACTTC. Translating gives CASSYSSGGFSKTQYF.

This chain links TRBV9 with TRBJ2-1; no clear D. In germline, CDR1 is SGDLS, CDR2 YYNGEE. The CDR3 covers 13 residues. V lost 0 bases to trimming and J lost 6 bases, with 7 bases between them. CDR3 nucleotide sequence: TGTGCCAGCAGCGTAGCGGTAGCCAATGAGCAGTTCTTC. Amino acid sequence: CASSVAVANEQFF.

CDR3 in amino acids: CASSEDRGGSYNEQFF. In DNA, the CDR3 is TGTGCCAGCAGTGAAGATCGGGGAGGCTCCTACAATGAGCAGTTCTTC. The genes are TRBV6-1 and TRBJ2-1; D might be TRBD2 (6 bases). V gave up 1 base and J gave up 0 bases, with 10 bases separating them. This CDR3 is 16 amino acids long. CDR1 is MNHNS, CDR2 SASEGT, per germline.

The gene calls are TRBV12-3 or TRBV12-4 and TRBJ1-4; 9 bases are shared with TRBD1. V trimming: 5 bases; J trimming: 1 base; junction bases outside the gene matches: 5. This CDR3 is built from 16 residues. The CDR3 DNA reads as TGTGCCAGCAGTAGGGACAGGGCGATAACTAATGAAAAACTGTTTTTT. Translation: CASSRDRAITNEKLFF.

V and J are TRBV12-3 or TRBV12-4 and TRBJ1-1; a weak D match, TRBD1 (6 bases). V was trimmed by 1 base and J by 3 bases, leaving 9 bases between them. This CDR3 contains 14 residues. The CDR3 here is CASSLVGGYTEAFF. CDR3 nucleotides: TGTGCCAGCAGTTTAGTGGGGGGCTACACTGAAGCTTTCTTT.

On this clonotype itself: The junction departs from the called germline gene at one end, perhaps through a read error. The genes are TRBV5-1 and TRBJ1-2; D perhaps matches TRBD1 (6 bases). CDR3 length: 18 residues. CDR1 SGHRS and CDR2 YFSETQ come from the germline V gene. Here the CDR3 reads CASSLNPNSGGANYGYTF. The DNA for the CDR3 is TGTGCCAGCAGCTTAAACCCCAATTCCGGGGGCGCGAACTATGGCTACACCTTC.

The rearrangement joins TRBV15 to TRBJ2-3; D may be TRBD2 (6 bases). This CDR3 spans 14 amino acids. With 3 bases removed from V and 2 bases from J, the gap between germline ends came to 9 bases. CDR1 and CDR2 from the germline V gene are LNHNV and YYDKDF (reference sequence). CDR3 in amino acids: CATSRGGTTDTQYF. CDR3 nucleotides: TGTGCCACCAGCAGGGGAGGCACCACAGATACGCAGTATTTT.

This clonotype was seen at least ten times. The chain recombines TRBV5-8 with TRBJ1-3; TRBD1 might be the D (5 bases). This CDR3 comprises 14 residues. V was clipped by 0 bases and J by 8 bases, with 12 bases between them. Germline CDR1 SGHTS, CDR2 YDEGEE. The CDR3 protein is CASSLEGDRDTIYF. CDR3 nucleotides: TGTGCCAGCAGCTTGGAAGGGGACCGGGACACCATATATTTT.

The chain links TRBV7-3 to TRBJ1-6; no clear D gene. V lost 4 bases and J 8 bases, leaving 3 bases between the germline ends. CDR1 and CDR2 from the germline V gene are SGHTA and FQGTGA. The CDR3 totals 11 residues. CDR3 in amino acids: CASSYDSPLHF. The DNA of the CDR3 is TGTGCCAGCAGCTACGATTCACCCCTCCACTTT.